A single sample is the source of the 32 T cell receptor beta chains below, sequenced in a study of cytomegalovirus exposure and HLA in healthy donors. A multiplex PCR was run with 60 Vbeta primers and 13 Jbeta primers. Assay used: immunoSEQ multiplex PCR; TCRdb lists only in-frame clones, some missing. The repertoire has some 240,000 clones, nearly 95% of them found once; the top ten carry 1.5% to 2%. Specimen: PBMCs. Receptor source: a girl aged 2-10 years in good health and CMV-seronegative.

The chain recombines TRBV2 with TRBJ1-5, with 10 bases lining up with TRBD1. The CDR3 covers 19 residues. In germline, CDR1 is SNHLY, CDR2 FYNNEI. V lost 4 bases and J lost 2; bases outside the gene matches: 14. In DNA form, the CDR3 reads TGTGCCAGCAGTGGCGGTTCGGGACAGGGGTTGGCCGGCAATCAGCCCCAGCATTTT. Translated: CASSGGSGQGLAGNQPQHF. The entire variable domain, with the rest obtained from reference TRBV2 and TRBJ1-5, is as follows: EPEVTQTPSHQVTQMGQEVILRCVPISNHLYFYWYRQILGQKVEFLVSFYNNEISEKSEIFDDQFSVERPDGSNFTLKIRSTKLEDSAMYFCASSGGSGQGLAGNQPQHFGDGTRLSIL.

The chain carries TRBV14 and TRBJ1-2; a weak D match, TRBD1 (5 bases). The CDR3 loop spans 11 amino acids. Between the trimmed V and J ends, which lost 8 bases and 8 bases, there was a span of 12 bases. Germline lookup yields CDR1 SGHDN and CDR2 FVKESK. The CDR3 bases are TGTGCCAGCTCCGGACACGGGGGCTACACCTTC. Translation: CASSGHGGYTF. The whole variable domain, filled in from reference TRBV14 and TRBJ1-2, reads EAGVTQFPSHSVIEKGQTVTLRCDPISGHDNLYWYRRVMGKEIKFLLHFVKESKQDESGMPNNRFLAERTGGTYSTLKVQPAELEDSGVYFCASSGHGGYTFGSGTRLTVV.

The CDR3 nucleotides are TGTGCCAGCAGCTTAGCGGGGAACACAGATACGCAGTATTTT. Residues: CASSLAGNTDTQYF. This chain joins TRBV11-3 and TRBJ2-3; TRBD2 is a possible D gene (5 bases). The CDR3 length is 14 residues. Germline loops: CDR1 SGHNT, CDR2 YENEEA. The V and J ends lost 1 base and 2 bases respectively, with 7 bases between them.

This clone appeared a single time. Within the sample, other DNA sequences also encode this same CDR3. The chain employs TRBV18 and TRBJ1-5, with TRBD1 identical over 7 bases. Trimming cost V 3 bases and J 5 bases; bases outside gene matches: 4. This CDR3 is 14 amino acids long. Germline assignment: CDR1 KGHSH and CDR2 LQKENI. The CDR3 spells CASSPGTGDQPQHF. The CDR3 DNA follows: TGTGCCAGCTCACCTGGTACAGGGGATCAGCCCCAGCATTTT.

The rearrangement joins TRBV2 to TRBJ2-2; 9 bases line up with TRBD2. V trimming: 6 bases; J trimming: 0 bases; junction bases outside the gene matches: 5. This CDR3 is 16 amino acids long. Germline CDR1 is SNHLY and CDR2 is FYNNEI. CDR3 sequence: CASSHGTSPNTGELFF. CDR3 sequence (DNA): TGTGCCAGCAGCCACGGGACTAGCCCGAACACCGGGGAGCTGTTTTTT. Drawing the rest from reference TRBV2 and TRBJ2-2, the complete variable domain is EPEVTQTPSHQVTQMGQEVILRCVPISNHLYFYWYRQILGQKVEFLVSFYNNEISEKSEIFDDQFSVERPDGSNFTLKIRSTKLEDSAMYFCASSHGTSPNTGELFFGEGSRLTVL.

CDR3 DNA sequence: TGCAGTGCTCCCTTCTACAATGAGCAGTTCTTC. This translates into CSAPFYNEQFF. The gene calls are TRBV20-1 and TRBJ2-1; no firm D call. V was clipped by 5 bases and J by 3 bases, with 5 bases between them. CDR1 is DFQATT and CDR2 is SNEGSKA in the germline V gene (reference sequence). This CDR3 spans 11 amino acids.

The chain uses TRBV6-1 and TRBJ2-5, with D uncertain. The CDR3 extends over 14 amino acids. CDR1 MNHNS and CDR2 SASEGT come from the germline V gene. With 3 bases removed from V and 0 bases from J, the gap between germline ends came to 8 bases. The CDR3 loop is CASSEGHNQETQYF. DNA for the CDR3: TGTGCCAGCAGTGAGGGCCACAACCAAGAGACCCAGTACTTC.

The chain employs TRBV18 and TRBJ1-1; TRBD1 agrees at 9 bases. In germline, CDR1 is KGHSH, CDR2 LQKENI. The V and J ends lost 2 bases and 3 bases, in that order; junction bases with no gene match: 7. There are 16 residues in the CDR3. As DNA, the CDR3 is TGTGCCAGCTCACCAAACAGGGGGCGCAGGGACACTGAAGCTTTCTTT. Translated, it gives CASSPNRGRRDTEAFF.

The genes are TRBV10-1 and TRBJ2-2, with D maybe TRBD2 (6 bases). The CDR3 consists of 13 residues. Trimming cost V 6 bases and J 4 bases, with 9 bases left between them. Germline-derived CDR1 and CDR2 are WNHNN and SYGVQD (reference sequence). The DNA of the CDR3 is TGCGCCAGCAGCGGGACTCTCACCGGGGAGCTGTTTTTT. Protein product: CASSGTLTGELFF.

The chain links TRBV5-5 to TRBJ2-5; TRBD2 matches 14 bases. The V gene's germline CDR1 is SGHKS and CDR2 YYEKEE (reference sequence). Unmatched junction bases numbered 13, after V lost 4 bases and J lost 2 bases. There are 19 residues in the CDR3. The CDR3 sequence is CASSRPGGLAGDTQETQYF. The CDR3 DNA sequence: TGTGCCAGCAGCCGCCCGGGGGGACTAGCGGGGGATACACAAGAGACCCAGTACTTC.

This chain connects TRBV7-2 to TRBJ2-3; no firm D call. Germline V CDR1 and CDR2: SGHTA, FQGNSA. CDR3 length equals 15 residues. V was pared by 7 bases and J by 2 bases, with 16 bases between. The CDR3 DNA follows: TGTGCCAGCACCCGGAGACCCCTCACCACAGATACGCAGTATTTT. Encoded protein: CASTRRPLTTDTQYF.

This CDR3 is CASSGRTSGGGATDTQYF. For the CDR3, the DNA is TGTGCCAGCAGCGGCAGGACTAGCGGGGGTGGGGCCACAGATACGCAGTATTTT. This chain joins TRBV11-2 and TRBJ2-3, with 13 bases matching TRBD2. The CDR3 contains 18 residues. Germline assignment: CDR1 SGHAT and CDR2 FQNNGV. Germline trimming cut 5 bases from V and 2 bases from J; bases unmatched to any gene: 10.

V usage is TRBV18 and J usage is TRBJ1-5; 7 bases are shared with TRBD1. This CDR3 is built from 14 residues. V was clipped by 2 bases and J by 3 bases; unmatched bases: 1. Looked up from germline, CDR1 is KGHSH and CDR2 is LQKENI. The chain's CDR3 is CASSPTGDNQPQHF. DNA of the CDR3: TGTGCCAGCTCACCAACAGGGGACAATCAGCCCCAGCATTTT.

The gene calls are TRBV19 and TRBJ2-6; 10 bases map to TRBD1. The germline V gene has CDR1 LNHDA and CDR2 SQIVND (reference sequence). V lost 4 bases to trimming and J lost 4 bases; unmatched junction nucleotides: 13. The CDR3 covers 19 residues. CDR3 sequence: CASSRSTGTGAWGANVLTF. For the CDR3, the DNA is TGTGCCAGTAGTAGAAGTACCGGGACAGGGGCTTGGGGGGCCAACGTCCTGACTTTC.

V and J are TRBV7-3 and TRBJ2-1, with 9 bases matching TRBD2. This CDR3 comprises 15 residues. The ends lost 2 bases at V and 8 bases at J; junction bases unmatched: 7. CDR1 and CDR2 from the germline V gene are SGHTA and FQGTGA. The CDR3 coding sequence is TGTGCCAGCAGCTTATTCCTAGCGGGGCAGGATGAGCAGTTCTTC. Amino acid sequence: CASSLFLAGQDEQFF.

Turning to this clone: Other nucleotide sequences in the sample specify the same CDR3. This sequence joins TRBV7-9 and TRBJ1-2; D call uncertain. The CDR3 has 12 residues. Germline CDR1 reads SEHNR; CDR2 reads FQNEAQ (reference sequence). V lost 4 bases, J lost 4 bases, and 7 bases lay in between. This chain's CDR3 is CASSSGLYGYTF. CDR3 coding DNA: TGTGCCAGCAGCTCAGGACTCTATGGCTACACCTTC.

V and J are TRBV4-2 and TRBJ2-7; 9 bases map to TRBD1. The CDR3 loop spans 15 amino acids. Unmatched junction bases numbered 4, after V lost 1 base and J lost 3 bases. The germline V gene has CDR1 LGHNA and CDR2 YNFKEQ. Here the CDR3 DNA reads TGTGCCAGCAGCCAAGTGGGACAGGGAGACTACGAGCAGTACTTC. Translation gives CASSQVGQGDYEQYF.

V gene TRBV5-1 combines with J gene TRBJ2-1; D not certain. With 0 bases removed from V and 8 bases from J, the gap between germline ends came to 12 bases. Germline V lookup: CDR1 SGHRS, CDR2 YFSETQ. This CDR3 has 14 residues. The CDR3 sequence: CASSLEYPTDEQFF. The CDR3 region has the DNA TGCGCCAGCAGCTTGGAGTACCCTACCGATGAGCAGTTCTTC.

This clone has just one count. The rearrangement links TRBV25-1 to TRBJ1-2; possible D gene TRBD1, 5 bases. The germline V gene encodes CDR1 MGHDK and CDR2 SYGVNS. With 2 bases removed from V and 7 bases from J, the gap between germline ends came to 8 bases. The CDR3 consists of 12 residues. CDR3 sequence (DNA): TGTGCCAGCAGTGAACAGGGATTTGGCTACACCTTC. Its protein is CASSEQGFGYTF.

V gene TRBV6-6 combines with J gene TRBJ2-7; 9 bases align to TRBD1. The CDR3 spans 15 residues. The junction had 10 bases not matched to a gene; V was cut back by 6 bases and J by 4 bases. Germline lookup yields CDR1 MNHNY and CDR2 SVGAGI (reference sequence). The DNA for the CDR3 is TGTGCCAGCAGCCGGGGGACAGGGAATCGGTACGAGCAGTACTTC. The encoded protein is CASSRGTGNRYEQYF.

DNA for the CDR3: TGTGCCAGCAGCTTCGGGGGAACCTACGAGCAGTACTTC. Its translation: CASSFGGTYEQYF. The chain recombines TRBV5-6 with TRBJ2-5, with D possibly TRBD2 on 6 matching bases. The J call may be incorrect, as the DNA end agrees better with TRBJ2-7. The CDR3 loop spans 13 amino acids. Germline-derived CDR1 and CDR2 are SGHDT and YYEEEE.

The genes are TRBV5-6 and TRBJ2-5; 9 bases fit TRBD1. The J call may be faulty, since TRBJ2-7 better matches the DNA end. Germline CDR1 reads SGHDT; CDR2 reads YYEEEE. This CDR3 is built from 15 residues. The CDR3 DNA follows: TGTGCCAGCAGCTTGGTTGGACAGGGGTCGCACGAGCAGTACTTC. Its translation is CASSLVGQGSHEQYF.

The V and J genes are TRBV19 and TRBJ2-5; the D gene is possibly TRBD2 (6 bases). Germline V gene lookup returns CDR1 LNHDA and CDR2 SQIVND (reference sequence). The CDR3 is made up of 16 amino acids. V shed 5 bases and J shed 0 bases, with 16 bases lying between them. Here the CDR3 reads CASSALRGKYQETQYF. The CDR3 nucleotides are TGTGCCAGTAGTGCCCTCCGCGGGAAGTACCAAGAGACCCAGTACTTC. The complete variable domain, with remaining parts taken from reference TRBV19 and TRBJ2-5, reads DGGITQSPKYLFRKEGQNVTLSCEQNLNHDAMYWYRQDPGQGLRLIYYSQIVNDFQKGDIAEGYSVSREKKESFPLTVTSAQKNPTAFYLCASSALRGKYQETQYFGPGTRLLVL.

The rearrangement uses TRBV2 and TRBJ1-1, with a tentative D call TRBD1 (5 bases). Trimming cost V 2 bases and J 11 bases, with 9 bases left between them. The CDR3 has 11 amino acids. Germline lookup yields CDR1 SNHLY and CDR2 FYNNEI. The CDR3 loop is CASSERRGAFF. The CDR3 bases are TGTGCCAGCAGTGAACGCCGGGGGGCTTTCTTT.

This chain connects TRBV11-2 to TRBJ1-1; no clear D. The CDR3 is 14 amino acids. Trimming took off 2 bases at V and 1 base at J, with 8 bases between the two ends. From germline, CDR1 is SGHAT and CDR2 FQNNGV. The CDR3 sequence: CASSLSRGNTEAFF. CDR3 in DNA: TGTGCCAGCAGCTTATCACGGGGGAACACTGAAGCTTTCTTT. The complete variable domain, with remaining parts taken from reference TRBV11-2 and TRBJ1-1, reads EAGVAQSPRYKIIEKRQSVAFWCNPISGHATLYWYQQILGQGPKLLIQFQNNGVVDDSQLPKDRFSAERLKGVDSTLKIQPAKLEDSAVYLCASSLSRGNTEAFFGQGTRLTVV.

CDR3 nucleotides: TGTGCCAGCACCCAAGCAGGGTCGTACGAGCAGTACTTC. It specifies CASTQAGSYEQYF. The J gene is TRBJ2-7, the V gene TRBV27; a possible D gene is TRBD1 (5 bases). Germline V gene sequence: CDR1 MNHEY, CDR2 SMNVEV (reference sequence). V shed 7 bases and J shed 4 bases, with 14 bases lying between them. This CDR3 has 13 residues.

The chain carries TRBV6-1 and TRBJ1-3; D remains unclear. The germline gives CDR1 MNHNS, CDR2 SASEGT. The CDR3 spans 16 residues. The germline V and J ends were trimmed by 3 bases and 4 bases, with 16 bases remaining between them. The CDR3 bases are TGTGCCAGCAGTGACCACCGACACTCCTCCGGAAACACCATATATTTT. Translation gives CASSDHRHSSGNTIYF.

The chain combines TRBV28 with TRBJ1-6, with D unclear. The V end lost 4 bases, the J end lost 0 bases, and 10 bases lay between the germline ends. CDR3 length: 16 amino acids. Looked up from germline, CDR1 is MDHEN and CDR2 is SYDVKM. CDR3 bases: TGTGCCAGCAGTTCCCTGGCGGCCTCCTATAATTCACCCCTCCACTTT. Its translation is CASSSLAASYNSPLHF.

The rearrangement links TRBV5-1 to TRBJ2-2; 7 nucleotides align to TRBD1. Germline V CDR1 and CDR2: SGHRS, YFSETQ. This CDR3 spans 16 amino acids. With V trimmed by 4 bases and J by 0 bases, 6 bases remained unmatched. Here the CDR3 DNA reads TGCGCCAGCAGCCTGGTAGGGACAGCGAACACCGGGGAGCTGTTTTTT. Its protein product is CASSLVGTANTGELFF.

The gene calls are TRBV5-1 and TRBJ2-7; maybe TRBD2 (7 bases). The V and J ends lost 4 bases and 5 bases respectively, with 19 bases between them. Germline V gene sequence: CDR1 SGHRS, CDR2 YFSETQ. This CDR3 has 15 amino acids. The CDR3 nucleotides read TGCGCCAGCAGCCTTCAAGGGGGAGGGATCGACGAGCAGTACTTC. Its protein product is CASSLQGGGIDEQYF. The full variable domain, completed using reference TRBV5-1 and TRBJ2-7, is KAGVTQTPRYLIKTRGQQVTLSCSPISGHRSVSWYQQTPGQGLQFLFEYFSETQRNKGNFPGRFSGRQFSNSRSEMNVSTLELGDSALYLCASSLQGGGIDEQYFGPGTRLTVT.

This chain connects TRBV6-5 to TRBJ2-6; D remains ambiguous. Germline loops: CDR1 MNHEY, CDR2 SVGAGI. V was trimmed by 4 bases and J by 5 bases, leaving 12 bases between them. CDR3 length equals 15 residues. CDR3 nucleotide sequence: TGTGCCAGCAGTTTAAAACAGCCGTGGGCCAACGTCCTGACTTTC. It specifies CASSLKQPWANVLTF.

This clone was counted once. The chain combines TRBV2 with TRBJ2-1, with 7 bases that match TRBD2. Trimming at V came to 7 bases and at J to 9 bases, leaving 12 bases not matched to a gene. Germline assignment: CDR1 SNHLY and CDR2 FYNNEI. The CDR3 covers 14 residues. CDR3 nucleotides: TGTGCCAGCACAGGGCTAGCGGCTTTGAGTGAGCAGTTCTTC. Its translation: CASTGLAALSEQFF.